The next 7 T cell receptor beta chains were all read from a single sample in a study of cytotoxic CD8 clonotypes in ibrutinib-treated CLL (dated by TCRdb to the early 2020s). Library preparation employed the immunoSEQ multiplex PCR assay. TCRdb obtained this table from immuneACCESS and retained in-frame rearrangements with V and J assigned. These tables miss some clones; where compared with another copy, unresolved V genes account for less than half of the shortfall, and the remainder is unexplained. The sample table lists more than 200,000 clones, roughly 74% of them with a count of one. The ten largest clones add up to approximately 15% of the sample. The sample's time point, from its label and the paper: roughly 2 years on ibrutinib. The source was PBMCs, collected after 24 months of ibrutinib treatment. The receptors come from a human donor with chronic lymphocytic leukemia.

This sequence joins TRBV18 and TRBJ2-3; D possibly corresponds to TRBD2 (6 bases). This CDR3 is built from 13 residues. Germline V gene data show CDR1 as KGHSH and CDR2 as LQKENI. Trimming left V 2 bases short and J 12 bases short, with 15 bases between. CDR3 DNA: TGTGCCAGCTCACCAGAGCGGGCGGCCACCCAGTATTTT. It specifies CASSPERAATQYF. The entire variable domain, with the rest obtained from reference TRBV18 and TRBJ2-3, is as follows: NAGVMQNPRHLVRRRGQEARLRCSPMKGHSHVYWYRQLPEEGLKFMVYLQKENIIDESGMPKERFSAEFPKEGPSILRIQQVVRGDSAAYFCASSPERAATQYFGPGTRLTVL.

V is TRBV18 and J is TRBJ2-7; 7 nucleotides line up with TRBD1. The germline CDR1 and CDR2 sequences are KGHSH and LQKENI. This CDR3 is built from 15 residues. V was clipped by 3 bases and J by 1 base; unmatched bases: 6. The CDR3 is CASSPISGQSYEQYF. In DNA, the CDR3 is TGTGCCAGCTCACCTATTTCGGGACAGTCCTACGAGCAGTACTTC.

Here the CDR3 reads CSVVEGLAAYEQYF. CDR3 bases: TGCAGCGTTGTAGAGGGACTAGCAGCCTACGAGCAGTACTTC. This chain uses TRBV29-1 with TRBJ2-7; 9 bases are a match to TRBD2. CDR1 and CDR2 (germline): SQVTM, ANQGSEA. V lost 4 bases, J lost 2 bases, and 6 bases stayed unmatched. CDR3 length equals 14 residues.

The DNA for the CDR3 is TGTGCAAAAACAACCAGCGCCGGATCTACCGGGGAGCTGTTTTTT. Its translation: CAKTTSAGSTGELFF. The chain uses TRBV7-9 and TRBJ2-2; D is undetermined. The CDR3 loop spans 15 amino acids. The V gene's germline CDR1 is SEHNR and CDR2 FQNEAQ (reference sequence).

This clone came up once. The chain combines TRBV9 with TRBJ2-3; 10 bases match TRBD2. Germline V gene lookup returns CDR1 SGDLS and CDR2 YYNGEE. With V trimmed by 3 bases and J by 7 bases, 11 bases remained unmatched. CDR3 length equals 16 residues. The CDR3 loop reads CASSEDTSGMGNTQYF. CDR3 nucleotide sequence: TGTGCCAGCAGCGAAGACACTAGCGGGATGGGAAATACGCAGTATTTT.

This clone has only a few counts. This sequence joins TRBV7-2 and TRBJ1-5; D uncertain. V was clipped by 1 base and J by 0 bases, with 7 bases between them. Looked up from germline, CDR1 is SGHTA and CDR2 is FQGNSA. The CDR3 runs to 15 residues. CDR3 residues: CASSLDRSSNQPQHF. The CDR3 nucleotides read TGTGCCAGCAGCTTAGACAGAAGTAGCAATCAGCCCCAGCATTTT.

The table lists this clone with a few counts. J is TRBJ2-2 and V is TRBV28, with TRBD2 as a possible D gene (5 bases). Germline CDR1 is MDHEN and CDR2 is SYDVKM. The CDR3 is 16 amino acids. V gave up 3 bases and J gave up 6 bases, with 17 bases separating them. CDR3 in DNA: TGTGCCAGCAGTTTCCCGCCGAGGGTAGCGTCCGGGGAGCTGTTTTTT. Its translation is CASSFPPRVASGELFF.